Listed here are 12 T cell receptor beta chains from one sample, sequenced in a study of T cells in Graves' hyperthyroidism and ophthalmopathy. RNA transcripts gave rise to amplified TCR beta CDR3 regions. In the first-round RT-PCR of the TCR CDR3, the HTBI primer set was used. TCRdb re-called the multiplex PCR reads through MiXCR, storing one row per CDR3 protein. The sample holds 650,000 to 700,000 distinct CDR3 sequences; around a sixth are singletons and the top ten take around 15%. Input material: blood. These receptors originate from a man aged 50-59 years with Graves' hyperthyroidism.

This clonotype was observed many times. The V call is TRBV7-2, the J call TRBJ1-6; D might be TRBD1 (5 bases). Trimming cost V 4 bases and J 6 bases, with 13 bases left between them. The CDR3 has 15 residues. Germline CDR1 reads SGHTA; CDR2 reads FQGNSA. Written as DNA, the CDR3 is TGTGCCAGCAGCTGGGGGACGGCGAGTAATTCACCCCTCCACTTT. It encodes CASSWGTASNSPLHF.

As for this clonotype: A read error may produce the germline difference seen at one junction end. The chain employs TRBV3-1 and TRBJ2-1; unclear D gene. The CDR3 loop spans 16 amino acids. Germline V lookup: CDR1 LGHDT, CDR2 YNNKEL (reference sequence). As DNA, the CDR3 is TGTGCCAGCAGTCAAGATCACTCCACCTCCTACAATGAGCAGTTCTTC. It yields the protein CASSQDHSTSYNEQFF.

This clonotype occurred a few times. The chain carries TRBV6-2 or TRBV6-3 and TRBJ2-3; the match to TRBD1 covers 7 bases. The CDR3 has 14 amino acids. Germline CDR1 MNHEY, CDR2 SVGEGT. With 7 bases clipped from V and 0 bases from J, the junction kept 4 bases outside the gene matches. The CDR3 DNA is TGTGCCAGCACCCCGGGACAGAGCACAGATACGCAGTATTTT. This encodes CASTPGQSTDTQYF.

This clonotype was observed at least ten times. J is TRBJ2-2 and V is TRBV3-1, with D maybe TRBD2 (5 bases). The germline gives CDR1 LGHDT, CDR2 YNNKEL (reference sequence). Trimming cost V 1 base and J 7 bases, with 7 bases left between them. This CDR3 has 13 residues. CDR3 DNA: TGTGCCAGCAGCCAAGGAGGGTACGGGGAGCTGTTTTTT. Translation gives CASSQGGYGELFF.

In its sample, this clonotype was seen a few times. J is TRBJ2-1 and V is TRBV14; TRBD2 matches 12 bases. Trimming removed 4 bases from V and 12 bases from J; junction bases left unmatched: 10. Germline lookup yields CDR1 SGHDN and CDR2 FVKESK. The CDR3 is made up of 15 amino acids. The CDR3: CASSPLLAGGPGQFF. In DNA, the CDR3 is TGTGCCAGCAGCCCCCTGCTAGCGGGAGGGCCCGGGCAGTTCTTC.

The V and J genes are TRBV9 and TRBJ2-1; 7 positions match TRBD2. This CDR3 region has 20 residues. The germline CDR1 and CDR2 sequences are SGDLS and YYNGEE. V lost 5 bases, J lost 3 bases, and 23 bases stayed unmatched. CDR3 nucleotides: TGTGCCAGCAGTCCAGAACAGGAGGGAGGGTCGGGAGGAATCTACAATGAGCAGTTCTTC. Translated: CASSPEQEGGSGGIYNEQFF.

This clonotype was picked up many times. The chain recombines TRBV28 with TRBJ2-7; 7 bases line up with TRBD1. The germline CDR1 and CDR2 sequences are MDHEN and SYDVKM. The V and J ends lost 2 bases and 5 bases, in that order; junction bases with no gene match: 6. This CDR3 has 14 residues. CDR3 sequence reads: CASSLTGDYDEQYF. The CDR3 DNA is TGTGCCAGCAGTTTAACAGGGGATTACGACGAGCAGTACTTC.

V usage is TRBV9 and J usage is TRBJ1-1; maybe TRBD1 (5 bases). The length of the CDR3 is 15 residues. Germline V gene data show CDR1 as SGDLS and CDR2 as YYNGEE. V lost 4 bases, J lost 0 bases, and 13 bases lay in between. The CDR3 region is CASSPGPAMNTEAFF. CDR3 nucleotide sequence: TGTGCCAGCAGCCCGGGACCAGCTATGAACACTGAAGCTTTCTTT.

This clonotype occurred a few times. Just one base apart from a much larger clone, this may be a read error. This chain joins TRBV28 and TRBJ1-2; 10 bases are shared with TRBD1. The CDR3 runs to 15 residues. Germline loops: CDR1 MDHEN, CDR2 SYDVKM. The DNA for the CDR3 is TGTGCCAGCAGTCCGGGACAGGGGAGAAACTATAGCTACACCTTC. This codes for CASSPGQGRNYSYTF.

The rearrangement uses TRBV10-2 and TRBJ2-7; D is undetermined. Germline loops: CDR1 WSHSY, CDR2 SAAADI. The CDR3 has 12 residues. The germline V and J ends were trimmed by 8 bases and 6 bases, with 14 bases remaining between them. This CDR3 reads CASRGALGEQYF. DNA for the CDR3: TGCGCCAGCCGCGGCGCCTTGGGCGAGCAGTACTTC.

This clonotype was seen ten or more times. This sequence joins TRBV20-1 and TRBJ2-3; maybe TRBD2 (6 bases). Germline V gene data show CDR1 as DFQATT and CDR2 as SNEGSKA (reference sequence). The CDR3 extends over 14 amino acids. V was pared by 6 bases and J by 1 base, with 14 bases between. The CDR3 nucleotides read TGCAGTGCCTCTTGGAGGGCTGGCACAGATACGCAGTATTTT. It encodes CSASWRAGTDTQYF.

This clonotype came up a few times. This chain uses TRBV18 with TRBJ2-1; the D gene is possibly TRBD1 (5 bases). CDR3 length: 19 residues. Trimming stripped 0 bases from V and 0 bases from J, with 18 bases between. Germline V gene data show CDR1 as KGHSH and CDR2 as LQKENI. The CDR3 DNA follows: TGTGCCAGCTCACCACCCCGGACACACTGGACGGACTCCTACAATGAGCAGTTCTTC. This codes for CASSPPRTHWTDSYNEQFF. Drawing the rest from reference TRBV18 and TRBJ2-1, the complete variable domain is NAGVMQNPRHLVRRRGQEARLRCSPMKGHSHVYWYRQLPEEGLKFMVYLQKENIIDESGMPKERFSAEFPKEGPSILRIQQVVRGDSAAYFCASSPPRTHWTDSYNEQFFGPGTRLTVL.